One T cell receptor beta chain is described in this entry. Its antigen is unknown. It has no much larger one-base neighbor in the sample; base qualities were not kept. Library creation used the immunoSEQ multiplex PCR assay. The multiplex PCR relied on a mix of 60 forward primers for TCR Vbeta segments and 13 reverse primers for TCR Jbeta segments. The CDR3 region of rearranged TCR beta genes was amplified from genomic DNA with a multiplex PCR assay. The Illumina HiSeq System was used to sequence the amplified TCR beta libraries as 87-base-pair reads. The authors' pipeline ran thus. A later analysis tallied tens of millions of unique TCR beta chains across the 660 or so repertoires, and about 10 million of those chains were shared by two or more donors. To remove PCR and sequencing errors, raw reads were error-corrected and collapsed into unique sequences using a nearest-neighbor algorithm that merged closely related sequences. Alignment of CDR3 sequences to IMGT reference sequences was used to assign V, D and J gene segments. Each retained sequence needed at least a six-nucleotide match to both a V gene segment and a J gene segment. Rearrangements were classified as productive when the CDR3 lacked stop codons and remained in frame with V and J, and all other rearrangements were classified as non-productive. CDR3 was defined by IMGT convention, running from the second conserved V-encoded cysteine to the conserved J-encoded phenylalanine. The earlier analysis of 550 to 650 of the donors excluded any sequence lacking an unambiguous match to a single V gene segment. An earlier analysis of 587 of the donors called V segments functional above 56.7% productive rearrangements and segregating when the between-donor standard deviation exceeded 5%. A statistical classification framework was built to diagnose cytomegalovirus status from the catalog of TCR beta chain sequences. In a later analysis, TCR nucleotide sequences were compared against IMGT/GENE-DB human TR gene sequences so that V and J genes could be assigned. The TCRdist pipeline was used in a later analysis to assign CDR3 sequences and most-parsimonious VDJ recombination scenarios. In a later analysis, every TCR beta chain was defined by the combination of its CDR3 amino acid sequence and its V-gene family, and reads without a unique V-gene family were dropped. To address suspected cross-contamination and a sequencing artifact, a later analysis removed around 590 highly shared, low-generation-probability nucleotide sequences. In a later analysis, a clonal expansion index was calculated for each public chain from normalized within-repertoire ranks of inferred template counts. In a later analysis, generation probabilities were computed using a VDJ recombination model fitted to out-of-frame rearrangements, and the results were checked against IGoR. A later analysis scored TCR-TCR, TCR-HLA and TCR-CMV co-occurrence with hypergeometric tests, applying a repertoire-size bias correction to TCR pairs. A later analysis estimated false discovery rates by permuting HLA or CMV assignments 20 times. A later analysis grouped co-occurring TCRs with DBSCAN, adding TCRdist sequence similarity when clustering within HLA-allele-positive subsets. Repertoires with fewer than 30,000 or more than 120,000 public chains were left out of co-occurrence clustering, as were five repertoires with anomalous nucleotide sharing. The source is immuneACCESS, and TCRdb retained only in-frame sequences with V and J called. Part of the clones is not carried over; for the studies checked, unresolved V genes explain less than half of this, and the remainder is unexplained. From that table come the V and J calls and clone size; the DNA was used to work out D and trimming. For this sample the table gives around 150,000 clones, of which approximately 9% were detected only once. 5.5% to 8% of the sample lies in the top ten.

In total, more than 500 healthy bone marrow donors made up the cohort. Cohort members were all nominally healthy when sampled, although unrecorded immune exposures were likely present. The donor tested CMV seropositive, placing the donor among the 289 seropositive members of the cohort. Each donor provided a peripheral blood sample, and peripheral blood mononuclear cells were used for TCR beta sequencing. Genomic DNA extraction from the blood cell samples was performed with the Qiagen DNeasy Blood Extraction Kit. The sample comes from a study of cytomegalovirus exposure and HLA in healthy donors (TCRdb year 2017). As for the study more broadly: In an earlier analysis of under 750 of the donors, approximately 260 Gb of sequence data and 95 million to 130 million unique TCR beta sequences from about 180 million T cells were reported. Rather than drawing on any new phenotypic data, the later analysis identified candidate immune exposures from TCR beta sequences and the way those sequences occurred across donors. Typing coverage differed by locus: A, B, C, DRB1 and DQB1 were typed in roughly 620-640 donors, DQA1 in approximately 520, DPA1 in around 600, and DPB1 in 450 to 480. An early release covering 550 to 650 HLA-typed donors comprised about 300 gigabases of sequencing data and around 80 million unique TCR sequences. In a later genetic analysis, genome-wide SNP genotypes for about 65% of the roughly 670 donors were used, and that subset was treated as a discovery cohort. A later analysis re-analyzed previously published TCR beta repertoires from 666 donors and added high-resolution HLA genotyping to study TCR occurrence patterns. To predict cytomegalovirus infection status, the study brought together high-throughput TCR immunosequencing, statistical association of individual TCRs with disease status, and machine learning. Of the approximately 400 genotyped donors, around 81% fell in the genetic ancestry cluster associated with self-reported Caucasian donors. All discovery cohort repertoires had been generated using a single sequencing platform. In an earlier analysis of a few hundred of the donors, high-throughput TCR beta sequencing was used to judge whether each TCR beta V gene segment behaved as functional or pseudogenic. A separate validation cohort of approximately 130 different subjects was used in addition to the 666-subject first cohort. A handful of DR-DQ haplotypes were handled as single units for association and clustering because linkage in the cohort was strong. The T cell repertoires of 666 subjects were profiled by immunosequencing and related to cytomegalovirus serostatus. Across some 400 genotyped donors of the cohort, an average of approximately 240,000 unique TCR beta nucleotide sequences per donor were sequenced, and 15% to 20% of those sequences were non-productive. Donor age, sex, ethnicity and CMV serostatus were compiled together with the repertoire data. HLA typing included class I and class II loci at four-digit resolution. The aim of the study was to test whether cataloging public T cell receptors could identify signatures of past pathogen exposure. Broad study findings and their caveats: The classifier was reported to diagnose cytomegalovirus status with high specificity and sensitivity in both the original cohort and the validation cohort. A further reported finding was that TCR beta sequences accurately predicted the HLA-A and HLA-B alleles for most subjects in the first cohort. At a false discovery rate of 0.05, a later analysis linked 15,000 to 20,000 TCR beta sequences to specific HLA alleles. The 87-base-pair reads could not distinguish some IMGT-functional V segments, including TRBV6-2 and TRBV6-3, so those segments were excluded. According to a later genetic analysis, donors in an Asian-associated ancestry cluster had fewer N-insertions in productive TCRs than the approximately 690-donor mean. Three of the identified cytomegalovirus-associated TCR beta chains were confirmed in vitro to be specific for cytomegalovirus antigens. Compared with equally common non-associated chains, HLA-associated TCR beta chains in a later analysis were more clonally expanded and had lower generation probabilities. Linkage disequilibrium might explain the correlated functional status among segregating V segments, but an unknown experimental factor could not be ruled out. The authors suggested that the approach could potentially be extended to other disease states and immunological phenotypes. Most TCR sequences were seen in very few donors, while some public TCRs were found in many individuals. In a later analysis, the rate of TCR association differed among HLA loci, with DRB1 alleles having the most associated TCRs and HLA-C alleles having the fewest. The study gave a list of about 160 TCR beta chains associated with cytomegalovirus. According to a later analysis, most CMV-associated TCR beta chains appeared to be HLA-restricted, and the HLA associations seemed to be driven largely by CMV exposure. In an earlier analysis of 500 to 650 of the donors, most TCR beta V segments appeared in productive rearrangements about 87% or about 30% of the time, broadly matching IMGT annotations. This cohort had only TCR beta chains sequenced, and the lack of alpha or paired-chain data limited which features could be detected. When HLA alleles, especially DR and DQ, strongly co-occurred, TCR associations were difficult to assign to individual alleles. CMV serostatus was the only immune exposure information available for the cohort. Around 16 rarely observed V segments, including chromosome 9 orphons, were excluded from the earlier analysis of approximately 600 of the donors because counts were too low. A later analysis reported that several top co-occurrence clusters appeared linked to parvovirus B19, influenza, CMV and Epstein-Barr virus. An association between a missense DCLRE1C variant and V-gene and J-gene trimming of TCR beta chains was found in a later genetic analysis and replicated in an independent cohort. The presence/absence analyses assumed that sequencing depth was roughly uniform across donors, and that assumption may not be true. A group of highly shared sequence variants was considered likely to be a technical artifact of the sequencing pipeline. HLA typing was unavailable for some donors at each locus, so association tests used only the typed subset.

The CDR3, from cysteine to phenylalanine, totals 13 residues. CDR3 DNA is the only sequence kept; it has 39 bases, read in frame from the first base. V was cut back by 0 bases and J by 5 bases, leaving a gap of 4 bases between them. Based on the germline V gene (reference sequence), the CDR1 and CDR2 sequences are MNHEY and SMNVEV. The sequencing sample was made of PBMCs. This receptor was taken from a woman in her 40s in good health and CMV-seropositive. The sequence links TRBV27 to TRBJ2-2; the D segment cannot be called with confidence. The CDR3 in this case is CASSLSYTGELFF. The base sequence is TGTGCCAGCAGTTTATCGTATACCGGGGAGCTGTTTTTT.